The T cell receptor beta chain under discussion was sequenced for a study of cytomegalovirus exposure and HLA in healthy donors. The V gene's germline CDR1 is SNHLY and CDR2 FYNNEI. CDR3 length: 13 amino acids. Trimming removed 6 bases from V and 2 bases from J; junction bases left unmatched: 4. With 60 Vbeta and 13 Jbeta primers, the PCR was carried out. In the authors' workflow: Later, an analysis found about 83 million unique TCR beta chains, and 8.5 million to 14 million of these were shared. The method was immunoSEQ multiplex PCR; TCRdb's version includes in-frame clones alone and lacks a portion of them. That table supplies the V and J calls and clone size; D and trimming were determined from the DNA. The data show roughly 200,000 clones, around 80% seen once.

This receptor was taken from a woman between 50 and 59 years old in good health and CMV-seronegative. The V call is TRBV2, the J call TRBJ2-7; 7 nucleotides match TRBD2. Sample: PBMCs. CDR3 region: CASRGRATYEQYF. The CDR3 coding sequence is TGTGCCAGCAGGGGGAGGGCAACCTACGAGCAGTACTTC.